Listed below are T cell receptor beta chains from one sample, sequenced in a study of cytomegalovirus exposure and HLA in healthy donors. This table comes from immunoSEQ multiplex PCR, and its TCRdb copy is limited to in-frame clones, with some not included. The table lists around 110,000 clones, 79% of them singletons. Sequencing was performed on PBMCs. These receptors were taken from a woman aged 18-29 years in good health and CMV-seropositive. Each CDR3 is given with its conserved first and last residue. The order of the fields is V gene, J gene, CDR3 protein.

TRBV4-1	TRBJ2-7	CASRSGLAAYEQYF
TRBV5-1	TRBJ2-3	CASSFLAGETDTQYF
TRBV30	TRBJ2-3	CAWSRLGGSTDTQYF
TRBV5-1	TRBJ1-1	CASSLDAGMDTEAFF
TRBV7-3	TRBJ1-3	CASSLTGRSGNTIYF
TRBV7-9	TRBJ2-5	CASSLGGGRGETQYF
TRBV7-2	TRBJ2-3	CASLWTSGSDDTQYF
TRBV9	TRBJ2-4	CASSVEGGQGVIQYF
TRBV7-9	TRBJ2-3	CSSSQSGDTQYF
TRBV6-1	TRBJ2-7	CASSAGGDVSEQYF
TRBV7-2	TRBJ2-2	CAKRDRGNTGELFF
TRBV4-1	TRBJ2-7	CASSHAGTYEQYF
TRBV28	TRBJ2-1	CASLIAGSIIF
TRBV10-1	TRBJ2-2	CASSEGPSTGELFF
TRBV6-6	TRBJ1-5	CASSYDRENQPQHF
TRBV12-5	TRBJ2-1	CASALRQGPYNEQFF
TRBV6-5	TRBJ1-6	CASSSHRNSPLHF
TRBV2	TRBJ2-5	CASSNGLAGQETQYF
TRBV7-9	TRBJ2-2	CASSWQSGNTGELFF
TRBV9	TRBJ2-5	CASSVRGRETQYF
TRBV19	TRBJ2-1	CASSPWGPTAYNEQFF
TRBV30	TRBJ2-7	CAWVTSVEQYF
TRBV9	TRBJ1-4	CASSAGQGNNEKLFF
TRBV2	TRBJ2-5	CASSWTSGGETQYF
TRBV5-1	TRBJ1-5	CASSLGGTGDNQPQHF
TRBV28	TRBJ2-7	CASRDRGFYEQYF
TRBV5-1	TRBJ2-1	CASSLGQGVNEQFF
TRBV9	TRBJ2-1	CASSPWTSGNSYNEQFF
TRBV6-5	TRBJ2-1	CASSSSGRVWDNEQFF
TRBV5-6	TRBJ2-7	CASSREGPYGQYF
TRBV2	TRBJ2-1	CASSGLAGPYNEQFF
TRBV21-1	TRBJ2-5	CASSNKLASGSQETQYF
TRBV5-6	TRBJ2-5	CASSLTGETQYF
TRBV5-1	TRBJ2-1	CASSLVGGSSYNEQFF
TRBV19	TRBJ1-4	CASSTDRHSTNEKLFF
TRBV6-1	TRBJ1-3	CASSLDSGSGNTIYF
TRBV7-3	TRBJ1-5	CASSLGGKDQPQHF
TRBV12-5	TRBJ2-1	CASGLPLGSRGRYNEQFF
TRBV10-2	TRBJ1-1	CASGQDLTEAFF
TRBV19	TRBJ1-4	CASSIDRRATNEKLFF
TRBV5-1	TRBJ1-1	CASSVIQRVTEAFF
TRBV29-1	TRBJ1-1	CSVVHRGPNTEAFF
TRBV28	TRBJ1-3	CASSPTLAGGNTIYF
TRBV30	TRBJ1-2	CAWSRQGATGYTF
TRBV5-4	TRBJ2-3	CASSRGGPGLAATDTQYF
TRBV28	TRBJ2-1	CASAIPSGIYNEQFF
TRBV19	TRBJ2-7	CASSQAGTVGYEQYF
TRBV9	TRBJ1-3	CASSAQGSGNTIYF
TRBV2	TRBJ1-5	CASSPGGVGNQPQHF
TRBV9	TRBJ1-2	CASSVGGGSYGYTF
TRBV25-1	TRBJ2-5	CASGTANQETQYF
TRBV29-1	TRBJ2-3	CSVASTDTQYF
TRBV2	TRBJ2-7	CASSARLAGIYEQYF
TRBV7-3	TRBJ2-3	CASSPGSWADTQYF
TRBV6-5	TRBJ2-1	CASSLTEYNEQFF
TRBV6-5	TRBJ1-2	CASSPGTANLYGYTF
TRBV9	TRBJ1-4	CASSVGQGVEKLFF
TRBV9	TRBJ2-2	CASSVVGPANTGELFF
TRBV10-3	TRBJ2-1	CAIKGGRDNEQFF